The 16 T cell receptor beta chains listed next were all sequenced from one sample in a study of cytomegalovirus exposure and HLA in healthy donors. A multiplex PCR was run with 60 Vbeta primers and 13 Jbeta primers. Clones were read by immunoSEQ multiplex PCR, and TCRdb kept only the in-frame ones, dropping some. The sample has 150,000 to 180,000 clones, 80% seen once. The sample comprised PBMCs. These receptors all stem from a man aged 25 to 40 in good health and CMV-seropositive.

The chain links TRBV5-4 to TRBJ2-7; 13 bases agree with TRBD2. The length of the CDR3 is 16 residues. V trimming: 0 bases; J trimming: 5 bases; junction bases outside the gene matches: 5. From germline, CDR1 is SGHNT and CDR2 YYREEE (reference sequence). In DNA, the CDR3 is TGTGCCAGCAGCTTGGAACTAGCGGGAGGGTATAACGAGCAGTACTTC. Protein product: CASSLELAGGYNEQYF.

This chain links TRBV27 with TRBJ1-1, with TRBD1 matching 9 bases. The germline V gene encodes CDR1 MNHEY and CDR2 SMNVEV (reference sequence). The CDR3 is 14 amino acids. V lost 5 bases, J lost 7 bases, and 8 bases stayed unmatched. CDR3 DNA sequence: TGTGCCAGCAGTGCCAGGACAGGGGCGAGTGAAGCTTTCTTT. It is translated as CASSARTGASEAFF.

V and J are TRBV10-3 and TRBJ1-5; the D gene is possibly TRBD1 (5 bases). Germline loops: CDR1 ENHRY, CDR2 SYGVKD. V dropped 8 bases and J dropped 0 bases, with 11 bases sitting between them. The CDR3 extends over 14 amino acids. CDR3 DNA sequence: TGTGCCATCTCTCGGGGGGATAGCAATCAGCCCCAGCATTTT. It yields the protein CAISRGDSNQPQHF.

The chain carries TRBV30 and TRBJ2-6; a possible D gene is TRBD1 (5 bases). Trimming left V 4 bases short and J 6 bases short, with 13 bases between. The CDR3 contains 14 residues. Germline CDR1 is GTSNPN and CDR2 is SVGIG (reference sequence). CDR3 bases: TGTGCCTGGAATAGGGGCCCGGAGGCCAACGTCCTGACTTTC. Its protein is CAWNRGPEANVLTF.

The chain links TRBV27 to TRBJ1-2; 8 nucleotides align to TRBD1. Germline V gives CDR1 MNHEY, CDR2 SMNVEV (reference sequence). Losses at the gene ends were 4 bases for V and 2 bases for J; bases not matched to a gene: 3. The CDR3 extends over 14 amino acids. CDR3 coding DNA: TGTGCCAGCAGTTCCGGACAGGGAAACTATGGCTACACCTTC. It codes for CASSSGQGNYGYTF.

J is TRBJ2-7 and V is TRBV13, with TRBD1 matching 10 bases. This CDR3 contains 14 residues. In germline, CDR1 is PRHDT, CDR2 FYEKMQ (reference sequence). V was pared by 5 bases and J by 2 bases, with 3 bases of the junction left unmatched. CDR3 amino acids: CASSEGTGAYEQYF. In nucleotides, the CDR3 is TGTGCCAGCAGCGAAGGGACAGGGGCCTACGAGCAGTACTTC.

The CDR3 DNA follows: TGTGCCAGCAGCTTGGACAGGGTCACCGGGGAGCTGTTTTTT. This gives the protein CASSLDRVTGELFF. The chain is built from TRBV7-8 and TRBJ2-2, with 8 bases matching TRBD1. After removal of 3 bases from V and 4 bases from J, the junction contained 1 base not matched to a gene. The CDR3 has 14 residues. The germline CDR1 and CDR2 sequences are SGHVS and FQNEAQ.

In its sample, this clone was seen a few times. The CDR3 nucleotides read TGTGCCAGCAGCCCGGAATTCGATACAGGCGCCCGTGAAGCTTTCTTT. Translating gives CASSPEFDTGAREAFF. The V and J genes are TRBV28 and TRBJ1-1, with D possibly matching TRBD1 (5 bases). Trimming cost V 6 bases and J 7 bases, with 24 bases left between them. The CDR3 is 16 amino acids. Germline V gene data show CDR1 as MDHEN and CDR2 as SYDVKM.

The chain joins TRBV6-1 to TRBJ2-3; the D is unclear. Germline CDR1 MNHNS, CDR2 SASEGT. V was cut by 1 base and J by 2 bases, with 4 bases left in between. The CDR3 is made up of 13 amino acids. As DNA, the CDR3 is TGTGCCAGCAGTGAAGGACTCACAGATACGCAGTATTTT. It is translated as CASSEGLTDTQYF.

This clone was seen just once. This chain connects TRBV15 to TRBJ2-5; D perhaps matches TRBD2 (6 bases). This CDR3 spans 13 amino acids. The germline CDR1 and CDR2 sequences are LNHNV and YYDKDF (reference sequence). Trimming took off 0 bases at V and 14 bases at J, with 16 bases between the two ends. CDR3 in DNA: TGTGCCACCAGCAGAGATGGGGACTGGGCCCCTTACTTC. It specifies CATSRDGDWAPYF.

The chain recombines TRBV21-1 with TRBJ2-7; the table's D call of TRBD1 was not tested on the DNA. TRBV21-1 corresponds to a pseudogene. CDR3 length: 13 amino acids. Written as DNA, the CDR3 is TGTGCCAGGCGCGACAGGGGGGAGGACGAGCAGTACTTC. Protein product: CARRDRGEDEQYF.

The chain is built from TRBV2 and TRBJ2-7, with TRBD1 matching over 7 bases. CDR1 and CDR2 (germline): SNHLY, FYNNEI. V was pared by 6 bases and J by 0 bases, with 5 bases of the junction left unmatched. CDR3 length: 14 amino acids. The CDR3 loop reads CASRPQGHSYEQYF. The CDR3 DNA follows: TGTGCCAGCAGGCCACAGGGGCACTCCTACGAGCAGTACTTC.

V usage is TRBV6-1 and J usage is TRBJ2-5, with D tentatively TRBD2 (5 bases). The CDR3 is 15 residues long. In germline, CDR1 is MNHNS, CDR2 SASEGT. Trimming removed 1 base at V and 4 bases at J, with 13 bases between. Here the CDR3 DNA reads TGTGCCAGCAGTGAAGACGGGGTTCGGAGAGAGACCCAGTACTTC. The encoded protein is CASSEDGVRRETQYF.

This clone appeared a few times. This chain joins TRBV5-1 and TRBJ2-5, with D possibly being TRBD1 (9 bases). Trimming cost V 4 bases and J 1 base, with 20 bases left between them. This CDR3 comprises 17 residues. The germline V gene has CDR1 SGHRS and CDR2 YFSETQ. The CDR3 DNA is TGCGCCAGCAGCGCGGGGGGACAGGGTCCATCCCAAGAGACCCAGTACTTC. Translation: CASSAGGQGPSQETQYF.

V usage is TRBV10-3 and J usage is TRBJ1-4; perhaps TRBD1 as D (6 bases). V gave up 5 bases and J gave up 8 bases, with 21 bases separating them. The length of the CDR3 is 16 residues. Germline V lookup: CDR1 ENHRY, CDR2 SYGVKD. CDR3 protein: CAISPQIGGGNEKLFF. The DNA for the CDR3 is TGTGCCATCAGTCCCCAGATAGGGGGAGGGAACGAAAAACTGTTTTTT.

The V and J genes are TRBV5-1 and TRBJ1-1; D gene uncertain. The length of the CDR3 is 14 residues. The germline V and J ends were trimmed by 0 bases and 1 base, with 7 bases remaining between them. CDR1 and CDR2 (germline): SGHRS, YFSETQ. The CDR3 sequence: CASSLGWQNTEAFF. The CDR3 DNA reads TGCGCCAGCAGCTTGGGCTGGCAGAACACTGAAGCTTTCTTT. Based on the CDR3 plus reference TRBV5-1 and TRBJ1-1, the full variable domain is KAGVTQTPRYLIKTRGQQVTLSCSPISGHRSVSWYQQTPGQGLQFLFEYFSETQRNKGNFPGRFSGRQFSNSRSEMNVSTLELGDSALYLCASSLGWQNTEAFFGQGTRLTVV.